This T cell receptor (beta chain) was documented in a study of STAT5B mutations in CD4+ large granular lymphocyte leukemia. Study results and caveats: TRBV06-family usage was enriched in top patient clones (8/27) versus controls (2/35). Patient CD4-sorted repertoires looked more clonal than healthy CD4+ repertoires, even without putative leukemic clones. Data were not HLA-matched across samples.

Only in-frame clones appear in the TCRdb table, and some are missing; sequencing was by immunoSEQ multiplex PCR. The sample includes 25,000 to 30,000 clones, around 80% seen only once; the top ten take roughly 6.4%. CDR3 length equals 12 residues. Germline CDR1 is MNHNY and CDR2 is SVGAGI (reference sequence). The V gene end was trimmed by 5 bases and the J gene end by 11 bases; junction bases not matched to a gene: 6. Notes on this clone: What it binds is unknown.

The origin of this receptor is a human donor in good health. The chain recombines TRBV6-6 with TRBJ1-5; 7 bases are a match to TRBD1. Sequenced: CD4+ T cells from blood buffy coats. The DNA of the CDR3 is TGTGCCAGCAGTAGTCCAGACAGGGCCCAGCATTTT. Translated, it gives CASSSPDRAQHF.